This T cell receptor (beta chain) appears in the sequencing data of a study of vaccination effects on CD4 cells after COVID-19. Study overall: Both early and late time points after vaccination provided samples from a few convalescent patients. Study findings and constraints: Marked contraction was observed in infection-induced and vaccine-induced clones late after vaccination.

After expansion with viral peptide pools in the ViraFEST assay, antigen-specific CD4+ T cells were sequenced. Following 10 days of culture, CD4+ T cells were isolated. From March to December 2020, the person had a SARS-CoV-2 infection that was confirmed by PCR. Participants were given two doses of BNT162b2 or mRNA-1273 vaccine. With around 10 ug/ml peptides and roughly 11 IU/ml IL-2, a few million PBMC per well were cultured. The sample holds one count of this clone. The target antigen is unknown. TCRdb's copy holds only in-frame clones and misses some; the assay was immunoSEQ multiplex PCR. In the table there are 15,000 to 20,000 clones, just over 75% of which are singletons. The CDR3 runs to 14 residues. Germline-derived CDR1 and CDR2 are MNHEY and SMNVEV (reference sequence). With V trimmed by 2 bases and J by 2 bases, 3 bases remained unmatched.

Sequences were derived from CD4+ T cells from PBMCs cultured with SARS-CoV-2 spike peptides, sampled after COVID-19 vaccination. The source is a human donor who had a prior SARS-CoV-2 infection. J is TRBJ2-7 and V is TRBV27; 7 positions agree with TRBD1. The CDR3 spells CASSLMQGAYEQYF. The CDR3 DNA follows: TGTGCCAGCAGTTTAATGCAGGGGGCCTACGAGCAGTACTTC.